This TCR beta chain is drawn from a study of T cells in localized non-small cell lung cancer. The germline V and J ends were trimmed by 7 bases and 1 base, with 17 bases remaining between them. Germline loops: CDR1 SGDLS, CDR2 YYNGEE. The CDR3 spans 15 residues. Libraries were prepared by immunoSEQ multiplex PCR; TCRdb keeps only in-frame clonotypes and omits some of them. The top ten hold 4% to 4.5% of the sample, which has 25,000 to 30,000 clones, 92% seen once. The material sequenced was peripheral blood mononuclear cells, taken before any cancer treatment. The chain is built from TRBV9 and TRBJ1-1, with D maybe TRBD1 (5 bases). The sequence was collected from a woman aged 40-70 years with stage III lung adenocarcinoma. The CDR3 reads CASGDPTGPNTEAFF. For the CDR3, the DNA is TGTGCCAGCGGTGACCCCACGGGACCGAACACTGAAGCTTTCTTT.